These 16 T cell receptor beta chains were all obtained from the same sample, sequenced in a study of blood T cell repertoires in COVID-19. The assay was immunoSEQ multiplex PCR, and TCRdb's table has in-frame clones only and misses some. The sample contains 59,000 or so clones, roughly 79% of which appear only once. Specimen: peripheral blood. These receptors were obtained from a woman of 80 years or more with active or convalescent COVID-19.

This chain links TRBV6-6 with TRBJ2-6, with unresolved D. Per the germline V gene, CDR1 is MNHNY and CDR2 is SVGAGI (reference sequence). Deletions cut 7 bases from V and 2 bases from J, with 9 bases between. The CDR3 is 14 residues long. This chain's CDR3 is CASMSGPGANVLTF. The CDR3 bases are TGTGCCAGCATGTCAGGTCCTGGGGCCAACGTCCTGACTTTC.

The chain couples TRBV7-2 to TRBJ1-1, with a weak D call TRBD1 (5 bases). The germline CDR1 and CDR2 sequences are SGHTA and FQGNSA. The V end was cut by 1 base, the J end by 2 bases, with 17 bases between. This CDR3 has 17 residues. The CDR3 is CASSLVFRQGINTEAFF. In nucleotides, the CDR3 is TGTGCCAGCAGCTTAGTGTTCCGGCAGGGTATAAACACTGAAGCTTTCTTT.

The V and J genes are TRBV3-1 (or the pseudogene TRBV3-2) and TRBJ2-3; tentative D call: TRBD2 (7 bases). CDR1 LGHDT and CDR2 YNNKEL come from the germline V gene (reference sequence). CDR3 length: 16 amino acids. Trimming took 1 base from V and 5 from J, leaving 16 bases between them. CDR3 sequence: CASSQGVRGGGDTQYF. CDR3 coding DNA: TGTGCCAGCAGCCAAGGGGTGAGGGGGGGCGGAGATACGCAGTATTTT.

This clone was detected a few times. This chain connects TRBV19 to TRBJ1-5; TRBD1 agrees at 7 bases. The CDR3 covers 13 residues. Germline lookup yields CDR1 LNHDA and CDR2 SQIVND (reference sequence). V lost 8 bases and J lost 4; bases outside the gene matches: 5. Here the CDR3 reads CASDRETNQPQHF. Written as DNA, the CDR3 is TGTGCCAGTGACAGGGAGACAAATCAGCCCCAGCATTTT.

The chain combines TRBV19 with TRBJ2-6, with TRBD2 as a possible D gene (6 bases). With 3 bases removed from V and 0 bases from J, the gap between germline ends came to 15 bases. Germline V gene lookup returns CDR1 LNHDA and CDR2 SQIVND (reference sequence). The CDR3 spans 18 residues. CDR3 nucleotide sequence: TGTGCCAGTAGTATGGAGGGACCTCCAATCTCTGGGGCCAACGTCCTGACTTTC. The encoded protein is CASSMEGPPISGANVLTF.

Notes on this clone: This sample also contains other DNA sequences that code for the same CDR3. The chain joins TRBV19 to TRBJ1-2; 9 bases fit TRBD1. V lost 5 bases to trimming and J lost 7 bases; unmatched junction nucleotides: 5. The V gene's germline CDR1 is LNHDA and CDR2 SQIVND (reference sequence). The length of the CDR3 is 13 residues. The chain's CDR3 is CASSPRQGGGYTF. CDR3 DNA sequence: TGTGCCAGTAGTCCAAGACAGGGGGGTGGCTACACCTTC.

This clone was counted between two and nine times. The chain joins TRBV6-2 or TRBV6-3 to TRBJ2-1, with TRBD2 identical over 8 bases. With 5 bases clipped from V and 2 bases from J, the junction kept 2 bases outside the gene matches. The CDR3 totals 14 residues. Looked up from germline, CDR1 is MNHEY and CDR2 is SVGEGT. CDR3 sequence: CASSRSGAYNEQFF. As DNA, the CDR3 is TGTGCCAGCAGTCGTAGCGGGGCCTACAATGAGCAGTTCTTC.

This chain connects TRBV2 to TRBJ1-1; perhaps TRBD1 as D (6 bases). From germline, CDR1 is SNHLY and CDR2 FYNNEI. The CDR3 runs 15 residues. V lost 6 bases and J 1 base, leaving 15 bases between the germline ends. CDR3 DNA sequence: TGTGCCAGCAGCCTACAGGGAATCTCGAACACTGAAGCTTTCTTT. As protein: CASSLQGISNTEAFF.

This clone was detected only a few times. The chain carries TRBV7-2 and TRBJ1-1; no reliable D call. The CDR3 is made up of 14 amino acids. CDR1 and CDR2 (germline): SGHTA, FQGNSA. The ends were cut back, 4 bases at V and 4 bases at J, with 13 bases in the middle. As DNA, the CDR3 is TGTGCCAGCAGCTCTAGGCGATTTGGCACTGAAGCTTTCTTT. Amino acid sequence: CASSSRRFGTEAFF. The full variable domain, its missing parts supplied by reference TRBV7-2 and TRBJ1-1, is GAGVSQSPSNKVTEKGKDVELRCDPISGHTALYWYRQSLGQGLEFLIYFQGNSAPDKSGLPSDRFSAERTGGSVSTLTIQRTQQEDSAVYLCASSSRRFGTEAFFGQGTRLTVV.

V usage is TRBV3-1 (or the pseudogene TRBV3-2) and J usage is TRBJ1-1, with 8 positions matching TRBD1. CDR3 length: 16 residues. Unmatched junction bases numbered 9, after V lost 3 bases and J lost 3 bases. Germline V CDR1 and CDR2: LGHDT, YNNKEL (reference sequence). DNA for the CDR3: TGTGCCAGCAGCCAGGTGGGGCAGGGGGCAGACACTGAAGCTTTCTTT. Encoded protein: CASSQVGQGADTEAFF.

The chain is built from TRBV19 and TRBJ2-7; D is perhaps TRBD1 (6 bases). The CDR3 covers 13 residues. CDR1 is LNHDA, CDR2 SQIVND, per germline (reference sequence). Trimming took 4 bases from V and 8 from J, leaving 15 bases between them. CDR3 DNA: TGTGCCAGTAGTACATCGTCACAGGGCAAGCAGTACTTC. It codes for CASSTSSQGKQYF.

The rearrangement links TRBV6-5 to TRBJ1-1; 7 bases are shared with TRBD1. This CDR3 contains 15 residues. J lost 1 base, V lost 6 bases, and 8 bases had no gene match. CDR1 and CDR2 (germline): MNHEY, SVGAGI. The CDR3 nucleotides read TGTGCCAGCAGCGCCAGCGCAGGGGGGAACACTGAAGCTTTCTTT. Translated, it gives CASSASAGGNTEAFF.

The chain recombines TRBV11-2 with TRBJ2-7; a weak D match, TRBD2 (5 bases). Germline V gene data show CDR1 as SGHAT and CDR2 as FQNNGV. V was clipped by 4 bases and J by 4 bases, with 17 bases between them. The length of the CDR3 is 15 residues. CDR3 protein: CASSSLAKGGYEQYF. CDR3 nucleotides: TGTGCCAGCAGCTCCCTTGCGAAGGGCGGGTACGAGCAGTACTTC.

This clone was recorded once. The chain employs TRBV6-6 and TRBJ1-5, with TRBD1 as a possible D gene (5 bases). This CDR3 is built from 14 residues. Germline loops: CDR1 MNHNY, CDR2 SVGAGI (reference sequence). V was cut by 3 bases and J by 4 bases, with 10 bases left in between. CDR3 residues: CASSYRGLNQPQHF. In DNA form, the CDR3 reads TGTGCCAGCAGTTATAGGGGCCTTAATCAGCCCCAGCATTTT.

The rearrangement joins TRBV9 to TRBJ2-2; 7 bases line up with TRBD1. CDR3 size: 15 residues. The V segment lost 2 bases and the J segment 4 bases; nucleotides outside the gene matches: 5. Germline CDR1 SGDLS, CDR2 YYNGEE. CDR3 DNA sequence: TGTGCCAGCAGCGTGAACGACAGGGCCACCGGGGAGCTGTTTTTT. Translating gives CASSVNDRATGELFF.

This clone was observed a single time. This chain links TRBV5-1 with TRBJ1-1; no firm D call. CDR3 length equals 14 residues. V shed 2 bases and J shed 1 base, with 9 bases lying between them. CDR1 SGHRS and CDR2 YFSETQ come from the germline V gene. In DNA form, the CDR3 reads TGCGCCAGCAGCTTATATACACAGAACACTGAAGCTTTCTTT. Translated: CASSLYTQNTEAFF.